The clone carrying this T cell receptor beta chain showed up many times. Its matching antigen is unknown. MiXCR was run by TCRdb on the 5' RACE reads, yielding one entry per CDR3 protein. The data hold about 300,000 distinct CDR3 sequences, with roughly 9% observed a single time. The source of the sample is a study of T cells after yellow fever vaccination. Broader study findings: Overall, a small share of clonotypes was seen in both CD4 and CD8 compartments.

The CDR3 is 12 amino acids. The V and J ends lost 2 bases and 6 bases, in that order; junction bases with no gene match: 3. Looked up from germline, CDR1 is DFQATT and CDR2 is SNEGSKA (reference sequence). The clonotype comes from a man younger than 30 who received the YFV17D yellow fever vaccine. The sample consisted of CD4+ T cells sorted from PBMCs, taken 5 days after the yellow fever booster vaccination. The V gene is TRBV20-1, the J gene TRBJ1-1; TRBD1 matches 7 bases. CDR3 amino acids: CSARPGQAEAFF. The CDR3, as DNA: TGCAGTGCTAGACCCGGACAGGCTGAAGCTTTCTTT.